Listed below are T cell receptor beta chains from one sample, sequenced in a study of cytomegalovirus exposure and HLA in healthy donors. Assay: immunoSEQ multiplex PCR; the TCRdb copy retains only in-frame clones and omits some. The table has 100,000 to 150,000 clones, approximately 87% seen once. Sequences were obtained from PBMCs. These receptors were collected from a man aged 18 to 35 in good health and CMV-seropositive. Each CDR3 is given with its conserved first and last residue. The size field is filled for only some rows; it gives once, few, many or a size class.

V	size	J	CDR3
TRBV4-1	NA	TRBJ2-5	CASSQDLRAGETQYF
TRBV13	NA	TRBJ2-5	CASSPSSGGAGETQYF
TRBV5-1	NA	TRBJ1-1	CASSFLTGGHTEAFF
TRBV11-1	NA	TRBJ1-1	CASRHLSTEAFF
TRBV10-3	NA	TRBJ2-3	CATSLALSTDTQYF
TRBV18	once	TRBJ1-1	CASSPGQGMGEAFF
TRBV19	NA	TRBJ1-2	CASTPGGGLYGYTF
TRBV27	NA	TRBJ1-5	CASSAGQANQPQHF
TRBV30	NA	TRBJ2-7	CAWSGPGQGSYEQYF
TRBV28	NA	TRBJ1-5	CASRAEQGNQPQHF
TRBV7-2	NA	TRBJ2-1	CASSFVAGGPNEQFF
TRBV28	NA	TRBJ1-2	CAGSSDLDTYGYTF
TRBV30	NA	TRBJ2-7	CASHPAGGREQYF
TRBV5-1	NA	TRBJ2-7	CASGERRAEQYF
TRBV28	NA	TRBJ2-7	CASIASSGGYEQYF
TRBV7-8	NA	TRBJ1-3	CASSTQMRQDRVWGLGGNTIYF
TRBV6-6	NA	TRBJ1-5	CASTPGGKQPQHF